Shown below are 21 T cell receptor beta chains from a single sample sequenced in a study of blood T cell repertoires in COVID-19. TCRdb keeps only in-frame clones here, not all; method: immunoSEQ multiplex PCR. The table has 150,000 or so clones, around 90% seen once. Sequencing was performed on PBMCs or T cells enriched from blood (not recorded which). The source is a woman aged 40 to 55 who had been exposed to COVID-19.

CDR3 sequence (DNA): TGTGCCAGCAGTTACTCAGGCGGGGATCAGCCCCAGCATTTT. Its protein product is CASSYSGGDQPQHF. The chain has TRBV6-2 or TRBV6-3 and TRBJ1-5, with D unresolved. Per germline, CDR1 MNHEY and CDR2 SVGEGT. V was pared by 0 bases and J by 5 bases, with 8 bases between. This CDR3 has 14 amino acids.

The genes are TRBV24-1 and TRBJ2-1; a weak D match, TRBD1 (6 bases). The V gene lost 6 bases and the J gene lost 4 bases, with 9 bases spanning the gap. This CDR3 contains 13 residues. CDR1 is KGHDR, CDR2 SFDVKD, per germline. The CDR3 here is CATSRTEYNEQFF. DNA for the CDR3: TGTGCCACCAGTCGGACAGAATACAATGAGCAGTTCTTC.

The chain employs TRBV28 and TRBJ1-2; D gene uncertain. CDR1 and CDR2 from the germline V gene are MDHEN and SYDVKM. This CDR3 contains 15 residues. V shed 5 bases and J shed 6 bases, with 19 bases lying between them. CDR3 in DNA: TGTGCCAGCAGTCCCCGCGCGGTTATACCCCATGGCTACACCTTC. As protein: CASSPRAVIPHGYTF.

This clone was counted once. This chain joins TRBV2 and TRBJ1-1, with TRBD1 as a possible D gene (5 bases). V shed 3 bases and J shed 7 bases, with 18 bases lying between them. CDR1 SNHLY and CDR2 FYNNEI come from the germline V gene. The CDR3 loop spans 15 amino acids. The CDR3 loop reads CASSDGGNRDGEAFF. The CDR3 DNA reads TGTGCCAGCAGTGACGGGGGGAATAGAGACGGTGAAGCTTTCTTT.

J is TRBJ1-1 and V is TRBV6-4, with D possibly being TRBD1 (6 bases). The CDR3 is 14 amino acids. The V end was cut by 5 bases, the J end by 0 bases, with 10 bases between. Germline CDR1 MRHNA, CDR2 SNTAGT. Here the CDR3 reads CASSPGDMNTEAFF. CDR3 coding DNA: TGTGCCAGCAGTCCAGGGGACATGAACACTGAAGCTTTCTTT.

This sequence joins TRBV27 and TRBJ1-4; no definite D call. From germline, CDR1 is MNHEY and CDR2 SMNVEV (reference sequence). This CDR3 contains 16 residues. Trimming took off 5 bases at V and 8 bases at J, with 21 bases between the two ends. The chain's CDR3 is CASSPGWLPTGEKLFF. As DNA, the CDR3 is TGTGCCAGCAGTCCCGGGTGGCTCCCAACGGGGGAAAAACTGTTTTTT.

V usage is TRBV5-6 and J usage is TRBJ2-6, with D possibly matching TRBD1 (5 bases). The CDR3 covers 16 residues. V was shortened by 2 bases and J by 4 bases, with 13 bases between the two germline ends. From germline, CDR1 is SGHDT and CDR2 YYEEEE. As DNA, the CDR3 is TGTGCCAGCAGCTTTAGGGGAAAGTCAGGGGCCAACGTCCTGACTTTC. It specifies CASSFRGKSGANVLTF.

The CDR3 spells CASSQSLAGTDTQYF. In DNA, the CDR3 is TGTGCCAGCAGCCAATCGCTAGCGGGCACAGATACGCAGTATTTT. The chain joins TRBV16 to TRBJ2-3, with TRBD2 identical over 7 bases. Germline CDR1 KGHSY, CDR2 FQNENV. The CDR3 is 15 residues long. V trimming: 0 bases; J trimming: 1 base; junction bases outside the gene matches: 1.

The rearrangement uses TRBV19 and TRBJ1-1; TRBD1 is a possible D gene (5 bases). Germline values: CDR1 LNHDA, CDR2 SQIVND (reference sequence). The ends were cut back, 7 bases at V and 0 bases at J, with 15 bases in the middle. This CDR3 comprises 15 residues. In DNA form, the CDR3 reads TGTGCCAGTACTTCACAGGCCTTTATGAACACTGAAGCTTTCTTT. It encodes CASTSQAFMNTEAFF.

This chain uses TRBV28 with TRBJ1-2; the match to TRBD1 covers 9 bases. This CDR3 is built from 14 residues. Germline CDR1 reads MDHEN; CDR2 reads SYDVKM. Germline trimming cut 4 bases from V and 4 bases from J; bases unmatched to any gene: 4. DNA of the CDR3: TGTGCCAGCAGTTACGCGACAGGGGGCTATGGCTACACCTTC. Translated, it gives CASSYATGGYGYTF.

The chain employs TRBV5-1 and TRBJ1-1; a weak D match, TRBD1 (5 bases). This CDR3 region has 14 residues. Germline-derived CDR1 and CDR2 are SGHRS and YFSETQ. V dropped 4 bases and J dropped 4 bases, with 14 bases sitting between them. The CDR3 sequence is CASSPGFDGTEAFF. The CDR3 nucleotides are TGCGCCAGCAGCCCAGGGTTCGATGGCACTGAAGCTTTCTTT. Using reference TRBV5-1 and TRBJ1-1 for the parts outside the CDR3, the full variable domain is KAGVTQTPRYLIKTRGQQVTLSCSPISGHRSVSWYQQTPGQGLQFLFEYFSETQRNKGNFPGRFSGRQFSNSRSEMNVSTLELGDSALYLCASSPGFDGTEAFFGQGTRLTVV.

This clone was detected a few times. The chain employs TRBV10-3 and TRBJ1-6; D may be TRBD1 (6 bases). The CDR3 contains 13 residues. With 11 bases removed from V and 6 bases from J, the gap between germline ends came to 14 bases. CDR1 is ENHRY, CDR2 SYGVKD, per germline. The CDR3 loop is CASTRGGNSPLHF. The CDR3 coding sequence is TGTGCCTCAACCAGGGGCGGTAATTCACCCCTCCACTTT.

The chain combines TRBV5-1 with TRBJ1-2; D possibly corresponds to TRBD1 (6 bases). Trimming shortened V by 4 bases and J by 10 bases, and 17 bases separated the two germline ends. Germline lookup yields CDR1 SGHRS and CDR2 YFSETQ. The CDR3 runs to 13 residues. This chain's CDR3 is CASSVARGGDYTF. CDR3 coding DNA: TGCGCCAGCAGCGTTGCCAGAGGGGGTGACTACACCTTC.

This chain connects TRBV9 to TRBJ2-5; 9 bases align to TRBD2. Looked up from germline, CDR1 is SGDLS and CDR2 is YYNGEE. After removal of 4 bases from V and 5 bases from J, the junction contained 21 bases not matched to a gene. The length of the CDR3 is 19 residues. The CDR3 region has the DNA TGTGCCAGCAGCCCCCGGGGTAGGATAGCGGGAGATATACGGGAGACCCAGTACTTC. Protein product: CASSPRGRIAGDIRETQYF.

This chain links TRBV19 with TRBJ1-2; D gene ambiguous. Trimming removed 5 bases from V and 6 bases from J, with 19 bases in between. The CDR3 contains 15 residues. Looked up from germline, CDR1 is LNHDA and CDR2 is SQIVND (reference sequence). The CDR3 DNA is TGTGCCAGTAGTGGGGTTAAGGGAGAAGGGAATGGCTACACCTTC. Its translation is CASSGVKGEGNGYTF.

The chain employs TRBV10-3 and TRBJ2-2; 9 bases are a match to TRBD1. The CDR3 runs to 15 residues. V lost 7 bases, J lost 6 bases, and 9 bases stayed unmatched. Per germline, CDR1 ENHRY and CDR2 SYGVKD. The CDR3 protein is CAITPGQGEAGELFF. As DNA, the CDR3 is TGTGCCATCACCCCGGGACAGGGAGAAGCCGGGGAGCTGTTTTTT.

The rearrangement uses TRBV6-5 and TRBJ1-6, with TRBD1 matching over 8 bases. With 8 bases clipped from V and 7 bases from J, the junction kept 10 bases outside the gene matches. The CDR3 length is 15 residues. The germline CDR1 and CDR2 sequences are MNHEY and SVGAGI. The CDR3 loop reads CASSTARQGNSPLHF. The DNA of the CDR3 is TGTGCCAGCTCTACAGCGAGACAGGGGAATTCACCCCTCCACTTT.

This clone was observed once. The V and J genes are TRBV27 and TRBJ1-4; 9 nucleotides align to TRBD1. Trimming at V came to 3 bases and at J to 8 bases, leaving 4 bases not matched to a gene. The CDR3 runs to 14 residues. Germline CDR1 reads MNHEY; CDR2 reads SMNVEV (reference sequence). The CDR3 protein is CASSLTGGLEKLFF. Here the CDR3 DNA reads TGTGCCAGCAGTTTGACAGGGGGTTTAGAAAAACTGTTTTTT.

This clone was observed a handful of times. The chain links TRBV27 to TRBJ1-1, with D perhaps matching TRBD1 (6 bases). This CDR3 contains 14 residues. Germline values: CDR1 MNHEY, CDR2 SMNVEV (reference sequence). V dropped 7 bases and J dropped 4 bases, with 16 bases sitting between them. CDR3 DNA: TGTGCCAGCATCAAGCAGGGGTGGGGCACTGAAGCTTTCTTT. This gives the protein CASIKQGWGTEAFF.

The chain employs TRBV12-3 or TRBV12-4 and TRBJ1-2; possibly TRBD1 for D (6 bases). CDR3 length: 13 amino acids. Trimming pared 2 bases from V and 7 bases from J, leaving 11 bases between. This CDR3 reads CASSLLGGFGYTF. CDR3 in DNA: TGTGCCAGCAGTTTACTAGGGGGTTTTGGCTACACCTTC.

CDR3 nucleotide sequence: TGCGCCAGCACCCTGGGGCGAGGTCCATGTCCCCTACACTATGGCTACACCTTC. This gives the protein CASTLGRGPCPLHYGYTF. This chain joins TRBV10-1 and TRBJ1-2; possibly TRBD1 for D (5 bases). The CDR3 consists of 18 residues. Trimming left V 7 bases short and J 3 bases short, with 27 bases between. Germline CDR1 reads WNHNN; CDR2 reads SYGVQD (reference sequence).